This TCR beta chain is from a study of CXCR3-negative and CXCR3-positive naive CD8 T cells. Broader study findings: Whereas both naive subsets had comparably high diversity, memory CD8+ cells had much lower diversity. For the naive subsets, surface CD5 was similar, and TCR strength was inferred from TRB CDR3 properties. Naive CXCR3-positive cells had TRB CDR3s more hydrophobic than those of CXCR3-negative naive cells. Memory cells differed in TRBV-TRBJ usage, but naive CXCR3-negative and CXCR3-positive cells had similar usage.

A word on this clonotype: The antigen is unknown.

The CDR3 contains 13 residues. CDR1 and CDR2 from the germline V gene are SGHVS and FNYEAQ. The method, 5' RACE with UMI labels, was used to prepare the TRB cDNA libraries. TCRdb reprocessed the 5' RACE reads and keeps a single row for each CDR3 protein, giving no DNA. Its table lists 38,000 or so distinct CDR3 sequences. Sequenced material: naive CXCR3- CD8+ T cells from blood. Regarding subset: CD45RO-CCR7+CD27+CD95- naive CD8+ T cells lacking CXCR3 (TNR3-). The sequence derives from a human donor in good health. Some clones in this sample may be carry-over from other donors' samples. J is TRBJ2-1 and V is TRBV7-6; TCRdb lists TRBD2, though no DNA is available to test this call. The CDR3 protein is CASSFRADSEQFF.